This T cell receptor (beta chain) stems from a study of blood T cell repertoires in COVID-19. Cohorts were determined from participant-reported clinical history. It was within 2 weeks before study entry that exposed participants met a COVID-19 case. CDR1 and CDR2 (germline): SNHLY, FYNNEI. Germline trimming cut 2 bases from V and 10 bases from J; bases unmatched to any gene: 5. The CDR3 sequence is 14 residues long. Original processing methods: Amplifying reference gene primers gave estimates of nucleated cell counts. The data were produced by immunoSEQ multiplex PCR, yet TCRdb's version contains in-frame clones alone and is incomplete. V, J and clone size are taken as reported in that table, and D and trimming were inferred from the DNA itself. The table shows about 310,000 clones, with around 85% occurring only once.

The sample comprised PBMCs or T cells enriched from blood (not recorded which). The gene calls are TRBV2 and TRBJ2-1; TRBD2 matches at 10 bases. This TCR came from a young woman who had been exposed to COVID-19. The CDR3 sequence is CASSERAGGWEQFF. The DNA of the CDR3 is TGTGCCAGCAGTGAAAGAGCGGGAGGGTGGGAGCAGTTCTTC.